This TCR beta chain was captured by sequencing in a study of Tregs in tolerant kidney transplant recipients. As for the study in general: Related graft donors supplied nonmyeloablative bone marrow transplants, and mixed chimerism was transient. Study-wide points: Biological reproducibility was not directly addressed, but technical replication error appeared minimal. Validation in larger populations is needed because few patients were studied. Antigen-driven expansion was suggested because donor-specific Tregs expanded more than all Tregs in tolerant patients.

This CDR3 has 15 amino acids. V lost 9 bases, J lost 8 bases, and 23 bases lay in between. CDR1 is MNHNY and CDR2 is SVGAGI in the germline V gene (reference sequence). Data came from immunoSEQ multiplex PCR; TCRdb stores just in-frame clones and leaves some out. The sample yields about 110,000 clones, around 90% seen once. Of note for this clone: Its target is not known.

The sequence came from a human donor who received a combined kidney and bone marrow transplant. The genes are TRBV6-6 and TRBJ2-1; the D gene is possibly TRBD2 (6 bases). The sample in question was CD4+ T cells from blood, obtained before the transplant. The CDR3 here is CARLPTSKGSYEQFF. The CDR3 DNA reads TGTGCCAGGCTACCGACTAGTAAGGGGTCCTATGAGCAGTTCTTC.